The rows below give T cell receptor beta chains drawn from one sample of a study of T-cell reconstitution after alpha-beta-depleted transplantation in children. TCRdb redid the calling of the PCR reads with MiXCR, one entry per CDR3 protein. The sample lists fewer than 250,000 distinct CDR3 sequences; more than 15% were seen once. The sample was PBMCs, mostly from graft donor cells, taken 360 days after TCRalphabeta/CD19-depleted stem cell transplant. The receptors here all came from a male patient aged 2 to 10 who had a stem cell transplant for acute lymphoblastic leukemia, so the T cells may come from the graft donor. Both conserved end residues are part of each CDR3. D genes are given only for firm matches. Where a row states a size, it is once, few, many or the class of an expanded clone; other rows omit it.

TRBJ1-2 TRBV5-1 - few CASRPQGKNGYTF TGCGCCAGCAGACCCCAGGGGAAAAATGGCTACACCTTC
TRBJ1-1 TRBV20-1 TRBD1 many CSATLGQGAFF TGCAGTGCTACTCTCGGACAGGGAGCTTTCTTT
TRBJ1-4 TRBV29-1 - few CSVDVEGDEKLFF TGCAGCGTTGATGTTGAGGGGGATGAAAAACTGTTTTTT
TRBJ2-5 TRBV5-1 TRBD2 - CASSLVRGGGETQYF TGCGCCAGCAGCTTGGTCCGGGGGGGTGGAGAGACCCAGTACTTC
TRBJ1-1 TRBV12-3/TRBV12-4 - - CASSPGGDEAFF TGTGCCAGCAGTCCCGGGGGAGATGAAGCTTTCTTT
TRBJ2-1 TRBV28 TRBD2 - CASRTSGSNEQFF TGTGCCAGTCGGACTAGCGGGAGCAATGAGCAGTTCTTC
TRBJ2-1 TRBV10-3 TRBD2 - CAISVPTSGHSYNEQFF TGTGCCATCAGTGTCCCGACTAGCGGGCACTCCTACAATGAGCAGTTCTTC
TRBJ2-5 TRBV29-1 - few CSVEKETQYF TGCAGCGTTGAGAAAGAGACCCAGTACTTC
TRBJ2-7 TRBV3-1 - - CASSHTGLEQYF TGTGCCAGCAGCCATACAGGGTTGGAGCAGTACTTC
TRBJ1-5 TRBV12-3/TRBV12-4 - - CASSLDGNQPQHF TGTGCCAGCAGTTTAGACGGGAATCAGCCCCAGCATTTT
TRBJ2-3 TRBV7-2 - many CASSFPTSTDTQYF TGTGCCAGCAGCTTCCCGACTAGCACAGATACGCAGTATTTT
TRBJ2-3 TRBV4-3 - few CVSSQGGGATTDTQYF TGCGTCAGCAGCCAAGGGGGAGGGGCGACCACAGATACGCAGTATTTT
TRBJ2-1 TRBV5-6 - few CASSLASDNEQFF TGTGCCAGCAGCTTGGCGTCCGACAATGAGCAGTTCTTC
TRBJ2-1 TRBV11-1 TRBD2 - CASSPPTSGESDEQFF TGTGCCAGCAGCCCGCCGACTAGCGGGGAGTCGGATGAGCAGTTCTTC
TRBJ2-7 TRBV28 - - CASSLSYYEQYF TGTGCCAGCAGTTTATCGTACTACGAGCAGTACTTC